This TCR beta chain was recorded in a study of blood T cell repertoires in COVID-19. Study overall: In each case, the material was cDNA or gDNA derived from T cells, B-cell-depleted T cells, or PBMCs.

The table came from immunoSEQ multiplex PCR; TCRdb's copy has only in-frame clones and leaves some out. The data hold roughly 120,000 clones, with about 92% observed a single time. V was trimmed by 3 bases and J by 10 bases, leaving 21 bases between them. Germline CDR1 LGHDT, CDR2 YNNKEL (reference sequence). This CDR3 is built from 15 residues. This receptor was taken from a man between 60 and 75 years old with COVID-19, enrolled during active disease. Sequenced: peripheral blood. The rearrangement links TRBV3-1 (or the pseudogene TRBV3-2) to TRBJ1-1, with a weak D call TRBD1 (5 bases). The CDR3 DNA sequence: TGTGCCAGCAGCCAGGGGGGGGTTGAGCTTAGGGGAGCTTTCTTT. It translates to CASSQGGVELRGAFF.